This T cell receptor beta chain was recovered during a study of blood T cell repertoires in COVID-19. Per the original methods: Reference gene primer amplification yielded estimated nucleated cell counts. TCRdb's copy holds only in-frame clones and misses some; the assay was immunoSEQ multiplex PCR. V, J and clone size were drawn from that table, and D and trimming were deduced from the DNA. The profile shows roughly 200,000 clones, around 87% of them singletons. Germline V gene data show CDR1 as SGDLS and CDR2 as YYNGEE. This CDR3 spans 12 amino acids. V was clipped by 4 bases and J by 3 bases, with 4 bases between them. A Seattle source enrolled patients during active infection and followed them longitudinally.

This receptor was identified in a woman in her forties or fifties with COVID-19, enrolled during active disease. Material: peripheral blood. J is TRBJ2-2 and V is TRBV9; D not resolved. The CDR3 sequence is CASSPHTGELFF. CDR3 nucleotides: TGTGCCAGCAGCCCTCACACCGGGGAGCTGTTTTTT.